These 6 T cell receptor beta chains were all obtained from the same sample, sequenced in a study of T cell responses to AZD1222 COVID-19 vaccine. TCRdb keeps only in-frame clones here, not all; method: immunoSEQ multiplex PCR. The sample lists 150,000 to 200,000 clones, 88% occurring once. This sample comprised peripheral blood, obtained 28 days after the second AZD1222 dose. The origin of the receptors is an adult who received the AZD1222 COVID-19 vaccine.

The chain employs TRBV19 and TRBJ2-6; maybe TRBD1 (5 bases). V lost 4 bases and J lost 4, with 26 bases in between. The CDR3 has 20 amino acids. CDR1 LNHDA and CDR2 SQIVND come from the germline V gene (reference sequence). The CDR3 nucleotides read TGTGCCAGTAGTACCTCGGGCGGACACTCTACCCTTTCAGGGGCCAACGTCCTGACTTTC. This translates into CASSTSGGHSTLSGANVLTF.

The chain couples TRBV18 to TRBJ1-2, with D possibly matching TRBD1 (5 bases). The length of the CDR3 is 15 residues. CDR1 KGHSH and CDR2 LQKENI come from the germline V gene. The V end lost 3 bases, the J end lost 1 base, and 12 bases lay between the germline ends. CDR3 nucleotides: TGTGCCAGCTCACCGATGCAGGGAGATAACTATGGCTACACCTTC. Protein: CASSPMQGDNYGYTF. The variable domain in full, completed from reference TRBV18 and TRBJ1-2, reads NAGVMQNPRHLVRRRGQEARLRCSPMKGHSHVYWYRQLPEEGLKFMVYLQKENIIDESGMPKERFSAEFPKEGPSILRIQQVVRGDSAAYFCASSPMQGDNYGYTFGSGTRLTVV.

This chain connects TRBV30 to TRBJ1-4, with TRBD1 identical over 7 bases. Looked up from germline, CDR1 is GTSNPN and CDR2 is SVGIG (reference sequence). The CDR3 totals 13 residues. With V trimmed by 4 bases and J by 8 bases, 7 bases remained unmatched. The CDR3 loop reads CAWKLQGWEKLFF. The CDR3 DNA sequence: TGTGCCTGGAAGTTACAGGGGTGGGAAAAACTGTTTTTT.

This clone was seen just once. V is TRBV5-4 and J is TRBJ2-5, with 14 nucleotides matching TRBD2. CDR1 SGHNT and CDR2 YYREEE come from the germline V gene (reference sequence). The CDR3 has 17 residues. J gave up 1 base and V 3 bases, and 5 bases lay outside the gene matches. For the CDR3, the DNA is TGTGCCAGCAGCTACGGACTAGCGGGGGGTTCCCAAGAGACCCAGTACTTC. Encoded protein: CASSYGLAGGSQETQYF.

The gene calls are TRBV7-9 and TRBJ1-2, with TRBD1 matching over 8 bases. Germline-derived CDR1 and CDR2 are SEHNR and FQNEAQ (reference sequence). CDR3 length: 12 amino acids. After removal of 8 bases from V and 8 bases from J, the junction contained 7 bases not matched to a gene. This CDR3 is CASGQGARGYTF. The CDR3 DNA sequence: TGTGCCAGCGGTCAGGGGGCGCGAGGCTACACCTTC.

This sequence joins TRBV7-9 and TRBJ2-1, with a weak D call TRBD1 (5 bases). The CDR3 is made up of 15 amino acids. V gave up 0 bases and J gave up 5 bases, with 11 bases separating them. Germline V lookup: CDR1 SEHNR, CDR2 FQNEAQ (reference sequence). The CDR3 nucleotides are TGTGCCAGCAGCTTAGCCCAGGGCATGAACAATGAGCAGTTCTTC. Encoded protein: CASSLAQGMNNEQFF.